This T cell receptor beta chain is from a study of blood T cell repertoires in COVID-19. This CDR3 is 14 amino acids long. V was shortened by 3 bases and J by 1 base, with 7 bases between the two germline ends. CDR1 and CDR2 from the germline V gene are MDHEN and SYDVKM. Assignment of participants to cohorts was predicated upon participant-reported clinical history. TCRdb's copy holds only in-frame clones and misses some; the assay was immunoSEQ multiplex PCR. The sample yields some 190,000 clones, around 76% seen once. Points on this clone: This CDR3 is also generated by other DNA sequences in the sample.

The sequencing input was PBMCs or T cells enriched from blood (not recorded which). The rearrangement links TRBV28 to TRBJ1-5, with D perhaps TRBD1 (5 bases). The TCR originated in a woman in her fifties or sixties with acute COVID-19. The CDR3 is CASSFGGSNQPQHF. The CDR3 nucleotides read TGTGCCAGCAGTTTCGGGGGGAGCAATCAGCCCCAGCATTTT.